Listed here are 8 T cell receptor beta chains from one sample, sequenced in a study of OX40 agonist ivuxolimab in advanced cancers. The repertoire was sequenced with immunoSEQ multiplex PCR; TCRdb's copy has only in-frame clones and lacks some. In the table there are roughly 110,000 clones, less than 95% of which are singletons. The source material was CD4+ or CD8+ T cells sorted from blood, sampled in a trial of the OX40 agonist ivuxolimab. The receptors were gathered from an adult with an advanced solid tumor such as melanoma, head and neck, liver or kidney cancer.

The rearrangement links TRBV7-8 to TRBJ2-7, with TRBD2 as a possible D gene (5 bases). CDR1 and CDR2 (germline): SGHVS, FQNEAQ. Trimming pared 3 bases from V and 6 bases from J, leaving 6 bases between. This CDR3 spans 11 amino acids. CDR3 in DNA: TGTGCCAGCAGCTTGGAGGCCGAGCAGTACTTC. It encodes CASSLEAEQYF. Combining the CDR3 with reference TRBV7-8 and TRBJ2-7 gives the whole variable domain GAGVSQSPRYKVAKRGQDVALRCDPISGHVSLFWYQQALGQGPEFLTYFQNEAQLDKSGLPSDRFFAERPEGSVSTLKIQRTQQEDSAVYLCASSLEAEQYFGPGTRLTVT.

CDR3 protein: CASALRGRQGEQYF. CDR3 in DNA: TGTGCCAGCGCATTACGGGGGAGGCAGGGCGAGCAGTACTTC. The chain carries TRBV7-6 and TRBJ2-7; a weak D match, TRBD2 (6 bases). Germline-derived CDR1 and CDR2 are SGHVS and FNYEAQ. The length of the CDR3 is 14 residues. Trimming pared 8 bases from V and 6 bases from J, leaving 20 bases between.

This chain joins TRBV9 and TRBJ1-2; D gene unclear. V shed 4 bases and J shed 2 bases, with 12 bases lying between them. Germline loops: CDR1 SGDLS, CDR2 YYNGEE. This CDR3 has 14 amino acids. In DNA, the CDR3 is TGTGCCAGCAGCCCCAGTAGGCAGAACTATGGCTACACCTTC. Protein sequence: CASSPSRQNYGYTF. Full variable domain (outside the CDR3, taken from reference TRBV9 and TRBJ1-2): DSGVTQTPKHLITATGQRVTLRCSPRSGDLSVYWYQQSLDQGLQFLIQYYNGEERAKGNILERFSAQQFPDLHSELNLSSLELGDSALYFCASSPSRQNYGYTFGSGTRLTVV.

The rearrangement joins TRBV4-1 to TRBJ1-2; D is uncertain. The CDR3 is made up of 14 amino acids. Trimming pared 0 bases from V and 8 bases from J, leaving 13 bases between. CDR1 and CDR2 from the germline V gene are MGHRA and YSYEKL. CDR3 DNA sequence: TGCGCCAGCAGCCAAGAGGGCGCCGCTTGGGGCTACACCTTC. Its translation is CASSQEGAAWGYTF.

The chain's CDR3 is CASRGLGDQPQHF. Written as DNA, the CDR3 is TGTGCCAGCAGAGGACTGGGTGATCAGCCCCAGCATTTT. The chain uses TRBV4-2 and TRBJ1-5; D not certain. The germline CDR1 and CDR2 sequences are LGHNA and YNFKEQ. The CDR3 runs to 13 residues. Trimming took 6 bases from V and 5 from J, leaving 11 bases between them.

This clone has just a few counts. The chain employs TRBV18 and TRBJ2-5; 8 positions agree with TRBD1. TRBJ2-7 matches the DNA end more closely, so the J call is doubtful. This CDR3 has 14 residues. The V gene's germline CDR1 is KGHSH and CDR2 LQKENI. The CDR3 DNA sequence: TGTGCCAGCTCACGAGACAGGGGTAAGGACGAGCAGTACTTC. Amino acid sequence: CASSRDRGKDEQYF.

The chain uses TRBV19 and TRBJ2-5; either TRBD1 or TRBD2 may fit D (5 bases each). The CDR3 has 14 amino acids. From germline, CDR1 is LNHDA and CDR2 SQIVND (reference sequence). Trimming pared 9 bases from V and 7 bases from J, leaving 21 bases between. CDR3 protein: CASNRGLQIGTQYF. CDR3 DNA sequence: TGTGCCAGCAACCGGGGCCTCCAGATCGGGACCCAGTACTTC.

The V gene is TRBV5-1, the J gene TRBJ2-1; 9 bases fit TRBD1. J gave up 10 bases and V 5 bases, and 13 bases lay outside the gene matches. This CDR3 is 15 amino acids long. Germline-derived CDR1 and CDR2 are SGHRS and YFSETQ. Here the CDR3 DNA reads TGCGCCAGCAGGGTTCGGACAGGGGAAGAAGGGGAGCAGTTCTTC. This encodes CASRVRTGEEGEQFF.